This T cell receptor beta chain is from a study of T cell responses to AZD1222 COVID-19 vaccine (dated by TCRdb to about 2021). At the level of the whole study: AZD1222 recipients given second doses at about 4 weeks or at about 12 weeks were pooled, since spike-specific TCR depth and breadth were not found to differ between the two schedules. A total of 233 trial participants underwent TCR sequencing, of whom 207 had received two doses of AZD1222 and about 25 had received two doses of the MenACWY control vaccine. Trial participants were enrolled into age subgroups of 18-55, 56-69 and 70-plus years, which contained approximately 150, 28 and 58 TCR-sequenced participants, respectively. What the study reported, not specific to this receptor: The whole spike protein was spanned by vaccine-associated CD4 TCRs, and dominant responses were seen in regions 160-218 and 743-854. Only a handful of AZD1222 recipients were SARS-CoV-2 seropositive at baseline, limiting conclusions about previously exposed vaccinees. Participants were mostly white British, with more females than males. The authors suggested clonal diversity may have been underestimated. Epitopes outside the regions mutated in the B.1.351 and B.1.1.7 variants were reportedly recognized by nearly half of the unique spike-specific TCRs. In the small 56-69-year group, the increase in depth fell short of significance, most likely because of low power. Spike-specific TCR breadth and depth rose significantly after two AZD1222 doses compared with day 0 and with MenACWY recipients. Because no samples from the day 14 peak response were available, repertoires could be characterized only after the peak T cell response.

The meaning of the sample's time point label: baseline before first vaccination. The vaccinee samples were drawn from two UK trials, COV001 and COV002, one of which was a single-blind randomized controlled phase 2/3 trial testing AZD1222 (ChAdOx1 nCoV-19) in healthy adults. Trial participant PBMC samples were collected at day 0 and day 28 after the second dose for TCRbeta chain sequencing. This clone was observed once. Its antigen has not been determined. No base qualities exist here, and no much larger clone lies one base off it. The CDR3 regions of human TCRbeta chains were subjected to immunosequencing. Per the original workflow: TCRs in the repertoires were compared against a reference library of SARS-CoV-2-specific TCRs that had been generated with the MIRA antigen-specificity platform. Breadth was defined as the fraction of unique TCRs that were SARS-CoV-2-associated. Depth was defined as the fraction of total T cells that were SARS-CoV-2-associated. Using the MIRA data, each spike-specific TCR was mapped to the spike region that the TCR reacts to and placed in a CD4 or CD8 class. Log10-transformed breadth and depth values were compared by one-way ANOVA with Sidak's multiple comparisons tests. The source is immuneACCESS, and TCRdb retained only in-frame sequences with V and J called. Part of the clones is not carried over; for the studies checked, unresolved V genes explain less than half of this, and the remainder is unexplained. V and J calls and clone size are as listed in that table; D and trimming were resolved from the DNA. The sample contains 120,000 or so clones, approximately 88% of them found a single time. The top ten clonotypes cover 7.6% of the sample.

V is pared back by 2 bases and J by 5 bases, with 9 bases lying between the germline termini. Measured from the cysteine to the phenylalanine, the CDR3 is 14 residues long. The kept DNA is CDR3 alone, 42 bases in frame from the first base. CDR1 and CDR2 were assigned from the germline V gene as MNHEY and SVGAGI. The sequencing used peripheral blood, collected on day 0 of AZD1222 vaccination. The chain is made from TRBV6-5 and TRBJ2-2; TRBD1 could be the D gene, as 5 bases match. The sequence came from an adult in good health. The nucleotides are TGTGCCAGCAGTTACATGACAGAGACCGGGGAGCTGTTTTTT. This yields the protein CASSYMTETGELFF.